This TCR beta chain was documented in a study of neurological immune-mediated disorders. Libraries from sorted cells each used about 1 million CD4+ or CD8+ T cells. With 10-nucleotide random UMIs included, cDNA was synthesized by 5'RACE. TCRdb re-derived calls from the 5' RACE reads in MiXCR, one entry per CDR3 protein. The sample holds fewer than 50,000 distinct CDR3 sequences, 13% to 15% seen once. There are a few counts of this clonotype. The V gene lost 6 bases and the J gene lost 7 bases, with 15 bases spanning the gap. CDR1 is SNHLY, CDR2 FYNNEI, per germline. CDR3 length: 13 residues. The sample comprised CD4+ T cells from blood. The V and J genes are TRBV2 and TRBJ1-2; unclear D gene. The clonotype was recovered from a woman in her sixties or seventies with HTLV-1-associated myelopathy (HAM/TSP). Written as DNA, the CDR3 is TGTGCCAGCAGCCGCACGGAGGTTCTTGGCTACACCTTC. It specifies CASSRTEVLGYTF.